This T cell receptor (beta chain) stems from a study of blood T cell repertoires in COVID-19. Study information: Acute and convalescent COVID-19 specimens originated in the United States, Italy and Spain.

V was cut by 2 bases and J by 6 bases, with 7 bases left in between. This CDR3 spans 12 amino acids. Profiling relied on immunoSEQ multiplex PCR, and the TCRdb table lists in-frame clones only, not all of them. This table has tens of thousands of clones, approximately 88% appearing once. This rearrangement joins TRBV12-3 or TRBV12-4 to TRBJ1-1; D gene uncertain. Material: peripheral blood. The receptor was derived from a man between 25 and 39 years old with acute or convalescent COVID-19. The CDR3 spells CASSLWHAEAFF. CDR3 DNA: TGTGCCAGCAGTTTATGGCACGCTGAAGCTTTCTTT.